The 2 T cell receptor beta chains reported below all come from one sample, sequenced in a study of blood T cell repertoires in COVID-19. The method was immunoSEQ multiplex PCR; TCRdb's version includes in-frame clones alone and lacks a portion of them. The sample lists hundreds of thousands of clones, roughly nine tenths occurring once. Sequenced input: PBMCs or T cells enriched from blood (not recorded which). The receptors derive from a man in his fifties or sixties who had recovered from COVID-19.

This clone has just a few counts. The CDR3 reads CAISEWGRGANTEAFF. CDR3 coding DNA: TGTGCCATCAGTGAGTGGGGCAGGGGCGCGAACACTGAAGCTTTCTTT. The J gene is TRBJ1-1, the V gene TRBV10-3, with a possible D match to TRBD1 (6 bases). This CDR3 region has 16 residues. The V end was cut by 1 base, the J end by 1 base, with 13 bases between. Germline assignment: CDR1 ENHRY and CDR2 SYGVKD.

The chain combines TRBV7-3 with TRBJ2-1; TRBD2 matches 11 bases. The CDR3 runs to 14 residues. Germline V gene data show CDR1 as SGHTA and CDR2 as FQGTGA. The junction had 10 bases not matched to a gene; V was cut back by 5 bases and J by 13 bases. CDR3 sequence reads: CASSPYLAGGHQFF. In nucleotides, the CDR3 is TGTGCCAGCAGCCCTTATCTAGCGGGAGGCCACCAGTTCTTC. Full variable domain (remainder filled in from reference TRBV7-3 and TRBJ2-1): GAGVSQTPSNKVTEKGKYVELRCDPISGHTALYWYRQSLGQGPEFLIYFQGTGAADDSGLPNDRFFAVRPEGSVSTLKIQRTERGDSAVYLCASSPYLAGGHQFFGPGTRLTVL.